Following are 32 T cell receptor beta chains from one sample sequenced in a study of tumor and adjacent non-tumor tissue in lung cancer. RNA was extracted from bulk tissue without any cell sorting. More than 3 cm separated this lung sample from the edge of the tumor. A modified ARM-PCR protocol with three rounds of nested PCR amplified TCRbeta. TCRdb reprocessed the multiplex PCR reads with MiXCR, giving one entry per CDR3 protein. The sample contains more than 45,000 distinct CDR3 sequences, roughly 67% of which appear only once. Material: distant non-tumor lung tissue. These receptors were collected from a woman in her seventies with non-small cell lung cancer.

As concerns this clonotype: With a much larger clone just one base away, this may be a read error. This chain links TRBV10-3 with TRBJ2-2, with D tentatively TRBD2 (5 bases). Germline CDR1 is ENHRY and CDR2 is SYGVKD. The CDR3 is 12 residues long. CDR3 in amino acids: CAIIREVGKLFF. Here the CDR3 DNA reads TGTGCCATCATACGAGAGGTCGGGAAGCTGTTTTTT.

Concerning this clonotype itself: This may be a read error, as it is one base from a much larger clone. The rearrangement uses TRBV14 and TRBJ2-1, with D hard to call. The CDR3 runs to 14 residues. Germline V gene lookup returns CDR1 SGHDN and CDR2 FVKESK. The CDR3 nucleotides are TGTACCAGCAGCCGAGAGGTCATGACGGGTGAGCAGTTCTTC. The encoded protein is CTSSREVMTGEQFF.

Comments on this clonotype: Without the conserved terminal phenylalanine or tryptophan, this CDR3 likely stems from a read error. The rearrangement uses TRBV29-1 and TRBJ1-5; 7 bases map to TRBD1. V dropped 4 bases and J dropped 5; count of bases not matched to a gene: 5. This CDR3 region has 13 residues. Germline CDR1 reads SQVTM; CDR2 reads ANQGSEA. CDR3 nucleotides: TGCAGCGTTGTTACAGGGGTCTATCAGCCCCAGCATTTG. This codes for CSVVTGVYQPQHL.

In this sample, this clonotype turned up many times. This chain links TRBV28 with TRBJ2-3, with 11 bases aligning to TRBD2. This CDR3 contains 17 residues. Trimming removed 4 bases from V and 0 bases from J; junction bases left unmatched: 6. The germline V gene encodes CDR1 MDHEN and CDR2 SYDVKM. The CDR3, as DNA: TGTGCCAGCAGTTCACCGGGACTAGCGGAAAGCACAGATACGCAGTATTTT. It encodes CASSSPGLAESTDTQYF.

This clonotype showed up just once. An end of the junction does not agree with germline; a read error may underlie this. The V and J genes are TRBV6-2 or TRBV6-3 and TRBJ1-5, with unresolved D. The V gene's germline CDR1 is MNHEY and CDR2 SVGEGT. The length of the CDR3 is 13 residues. CDR3 residues: CASSPLPDLGQRF. The CDR3 DNA sequence: TGTGCCAGCAGTCCACTGCCCGACCTAGGCCAGCGTTTT.

The V gene is TRBV5-1, the J gene TRBJ2-3; 9 bases are a match to TRBD1. The CDR3 is 16 amino acids. The V segment lost 3 bases and the J segment 2 bases; nucleotides outside the gene matches: 7. Germline lookup yields CDR1 SGHRS and CDR2 YFSETQ. The CDR3 here is CASSSRTGDDTDTQYF. The DNA of the CDR3 is TGCGCCAGCAGCTCGCGGACAGGGGACGACACAGATACGCAGTATTTT.

About this clonotype itself: At one end the junction does not follow the germline gene, possibly because of a read error. The chain uses TRBV6-2 or TRBV6-3 and TRBJ2-2; a weak D match, TRBD2 (5 bases). From germline, CDR1 is MNHEY and CDR2 SVGEGT. This CDR3 contains 18 residues. For the CDR3, the DNA is TGTGCCAGCAGTTACCTCCTGGTGCAGTGGGAGACGGACGGGGAGATGTTTTTT. Encoded protein: CASSYLLVQWETDGEMFF.

This clonotype was observed a handful of times. A much larger clone lies a single base off, so this may be a read error. The chain has TRBV30 and TRBJ1-6; D perhaps matches TRBD1 (5 bases). The CDR3 length is 12 residues. Germline lookup yields CDR1 GTSNPN and CDR2 SVGIG (reference sequence). The CDR3 here is CATGRDNSPLHF. The CDR3 DNA follows: TGTGCTACGGGGCGGGACAATTCACCCCTCCACTTT.

By share, this clonotype counts as medium-sized. The rearrangement joins TRBV6-5 to TRBJ1-2; D remains unclear. The V end was cut by 5 bases, the J end by 0 bases, with 16 bases between. This CDR3 has 16 residues. CDR1 and CDR2 (germline): MNHEY, SVGAGI. The CDR3 DNA follows: TGTGCCAGCAGTCCACAAACCGGGATAACTAACTATGGCTACACCTTC. As protein: CASSPQTGITNYGYTF.

As for this clonotype: A read error may produce the germline difference seen at one junction end. The V call is TRBV6-1, the J call TRBJ2-1; D unclear. This CDR3 comprises 15 residues. Germline V gene lookup returns CDR1 MNHNS and CDR2 SASEGT. CDR3 in amino acids: CPSSLDMSSYNEQFF. The CDR3 DNA reads as TGTCCCAGCAGTCTCGACATGAGCAGTTACAATGAGCAGTTCTTC.

The rearrangement links TRBV7-7 to TRBJ2-1; D possibly corresponds to TRBD2 (5 bases). Germline CDR1 reads SSHAT; CDR2 reads FNYEAQ (reference sequence). CDR3 size: 13 residues. The CDR3 coding sequence is TGTCCTAGCAGCTTAGACCGGTTCGATAAGCAGTTCTTC. Its translation: CPSSLDRFDKQFF.

On this clonotype: The missing conserved phenylalanine or tryptophan at the end of this CDR3 makes a read error likely. The chain couples TRBV12-3 or TRBV12-4 to TRBJ2-3; D call uncertain. The CDR3 covers 12 residues. V lost 7 bases, J lost 6 bases, and 11 bases lay in between. The CDR3 protein is CASIGLADTQYI. The CDR3, as DNA: TGTGCCAGCATCGGGCTCGCGGATACGCAGTATATT.

Comment on this clonotype: Without the conserved terminal phenylalanine or tryptophan, this CDR3 likely stems from a read error. The J gene is TRBJ2-4, the V gene TRBV7-9; TRBD1 aligns across 8 bases. Germline CDR1 and CDR2: SEHNR and FQNEAQ (reference sequence). The CDR3 extends over 16 amino acids. V lost 5 bases to trimming and J lost 7 bases; unmatched junction nucleotides: 13. The CDR3 loop is CASSRAAGGDGNIQYL. The CDR3 bases are TGTGCCAGCAGCCGGGCGGCAGGGGGCGATGGGAACATTCAGTACCTC.

About this clonotype: A junction end diverges from the germline sequence, so it may reflect a read error. The V and J genes are TRBV5-4 and TRBJ2-3; 7 positions agree with TRBD2. The CDR3 length is 15 residues. Per the germline V gene, CDR1 is SGHNT and CDR2 is YYREEE (reference sequence). The CDR3 sequence: CASSQEGRATDTQYF. The CDR3 coding sequence is TGTGCCAGCAGCCAGGAGGGGAGGGCCACAGATACACAGTATTTT.

Concerning this clonotype: A single base separates this from a much larger clone, so it may be a read error. The rearrangement joins TRBV20-1 to TRBJ2-7; tentative D call: TRBD1 (6 bases). V lost 4 bases and J lost 7, with 20 bases in between. This CDR3 contains 14 residues. Germline values: CDR1 DFQATT, CDR2 SNEGSKA (reference sequence). The CDR3 coding sequence is TGCAGTGCTATCCGGGACACCTCTTATGGAGAGCAGTACTTC. Its protein is CSAIRDTSYGEQYF.

Of note for this clonotype: A much more abundant neighbour one base away suggests this may be a read error. The rearrangement links TRBV28 to TRBJ1-2; D may be TRBD1 (6 bases). This CDR3 has 13 amino acids. Germline V gene data show CDR1 as MDHEN and CDR2 as SYDVKM. V lost 2 bases, J lost 8 bases, and 12 bases lay in between. CDR3 loop: CASSLRTAGGYTF. For the CDR3, the DNA is TGTGCCAGCAGTTTACGGACAGCGGGGGGCTACACCTTC.

Comment on this clonotype: One junction end disagrees with the germline gene, perhaps due to a read error. V is TRBV10-1 and J is TRBJ2-3, with 10 bases that match TRBD2. The CDR3 has 17 amino acids. Germline values: CDR1 WNHNN, CDR2 SYGVQD (reference sequence). The CDR3 nucleotides read TGTGCCAGCGGTGACCGGGCTAGCGGGAGTAACACAGATACGCAGTATTTT. Amino acids: CASGDRASGSNTDTQYF.

About this clonotype: A junction end diverges from the germline sequence, so it may reflect a read error. This chain links TRBV11-2 with TRBJ1-6, with D possibly being TRBD1 (5 bases). In germline, CDR1 is SGHAT, CDR2 FQNNGV. This CDR3 is 15 amino acids long. The CDR3, as DNA: TGTGCCAGCAGCTTACGAGGGGCCCATAATCCACCCCTCCACTTT. It codes for CASSLRGAHNPPLHF. Full variable domain (outside the CDR3, taken from reference TRBV11-2 and TRBJ1-6): EAGVAQSPRYKIIEKRQSVAFWCNPISGHATLYWYQQILGQGPKLLIQFQNNGVVDDSQLPKDRFSAERLKGVDSTLKIQPAKLEDSAVYLCASSLRGAHNPPLHFGNGTRLTVT.

This clonotype came up many times. The gene calls are TRBV7-8 and TRBJ2-3; a weak D match, TRBD2 (6 bases). V lost 2 bases, J lost 0 bases, and 15 bases lay in between. The CDR3 has 17 residues. Per the germline V gene, CDR1 is SGHVS and CDR2 is FQNEAQ. The CDR3 DNA is TGTGCCAGCAGCTTACGGGAGTTAGCGGCTAGCACAGATACGCAGTATTTT. Protein sequence: CASSLRELAASTDTQYF.

There are many counts of this clonotype. The gene calls are TRBV5-4 and TRBJ2-3; TRBD2 matches 12 bases. This CDR3 contains 17 residues. Germline V CDR1 and CDR2: SGHNT, YYREEE (reference sequence). Unmatched junction bases numbered 6, after V lost 4 bases and J lost 0 bases. This CDR3 is CASSTRTSGASTDTQYF. In DNA, the CDR3 is TGTGCCAGCAGCACCAGGACTAGCGGGGCTAGCACAGATACGCAGTATTTT.

As for this clonotype: A junction end diverges from the germline sequence, so it may reflect a read error. The chain recombines TRBV12-3 or TRBV12-4 with TRBJ1-2; no clear D gene. The CDR3 runs 12 residues. CDR3 protein: CASSLAPYGYTF. The DNA for the CDR3 is TGTGCCAGCAGTCTGGCCCCATACGGCTACACTTTC.

This clonotype was counted ten times or more. A read error may account for a junction end that differs from germline. The chain employs TRBV7-7 and TRBJ2-3; TRBD2 matches at 11 bases. Germline V gives CDR1 SSHAT, CDR2 FNYEAQ (reference sequence). The CDR3 covers 16 residues. CDR3 DNA sequence: TGTGCTAGCAGCCCCGGACTAGCGGGTGCCACAGATACGCAGTATTTT. Protein sequence: CASSPGLAGATDTQYF.

Of note for this clonotype: A junction end diverges from the germline sequence, so it may reflect a read error. The chain uses TRBV4-2 and TRBJ2-2; perhaps TRBD2 as D (7 bases). The germline gives CDR1 LGHNA, CDR2 YNFKEQ. The CDR3 is 16 amino acids. Here the CDR3 reads CASSKDWATNTGGLLF. CDR3 bases: TGTGCCAGCAGCAAAGATTGGGCCACGAACACCGGGGGGCTGCTTTTT.

This clonotype came up a few times. The junction and the germline gene differ at one end; a read error may be behind it. CDR3: CAGSSGIGGADRQYF. CDR3 coding DNA: TGTGCCGGCAGTTCCGGGATAGGGGGTGCAGATAGGCAGTATTTT. The J gene is TRBJ2-3, the V gene TRBV6-6; D is possibly TRBD1 (6 bases). Germline CDR1 is MNHNY and CDR2 is SVGAGI (reference sequence). The CDR3 is 15 amino acids.

This sequence joins TRBV4-1 and TRBJ2-3; 9 bases align to TRBD1. Per germline, CDR1 MGHRA and CDR2 YSYEKL. V was pared by 0 bases and J by 7 bases, with 14 bases of the junction left unmatched. The CDR3 covers 18 residues. Here the CDR3 reads CASSQDHLRDRVVHTQYF. Written as DNA, the CDR3 is TGCGCCAGCAGCCAAGATCATCTCCGGGACAGGGTCGTGCATACGCAGTATTTT.

This clonotype came up many times. The rearrangement joins TRBV6-2 or TRBV6-3 to TRBJ2-1; TRBD1 might be the D (6 bases). CDR1 is MNHEY and CDR2 is SVGEGT in the germline V gene. The CDR3 is 16 residues long. V was shortened by 0 bases and J by 2 bases, with 11 bases between the two germline ends. The CDR3 here is CASSYSRDTAYNEQFF. CDR3 DNA sequence: TGTGCCAGCAGTTACTCCAGGGACACTGCCTACAATGAGCAGTTCTTC.

Remarks on this clonotype: One junction end disagrees with the germline gene, perhaps due to a read error. This chain uses TRBV4-2 with TRBJ2-3; 9 bases agree with TRBD2. Germline loops: CDR1 LGHNA, CDR2 YNFKEQ. CDR3 size: 16 residues. The CDR3 nucleotides read TGTGCTAGCAGCCAAGAGGGCAGCGGGAGGACAGGTACGCAGTATTTT. This gives the protein CASSQEGSGRTGTQYF.

Details on this clonotype: The junction differs from germline at one of its ends, possibly a read error. The J gene is TRBJ2-4, the V gene TRBV28, with D tentatively TRBD2 (7 bases). This CDR3 has 16 amino acids. Germline CDR1 and CDR2: MDHEN and SYDVKM. DNA for the CDR3: TGTGCCGGCAGTTCCGCGACGGGAGGAGGGGGAGACATTCAGTACTTC. This sequence encodes CAGSSATGGGGDIQYF.

Ten or more counts support this clonotype. The rearrangement uses TRBV6-5 and TRBJ1-1, with TRBD1 as a possible D gene (5 bases). Germline V gene lookup returns CDR1 MNHEY and CDR2 SVGAGI. The germline V and J ends were trimmed by 1 base and 5 bases, with 8 bases remaining between them. The length of the CDR3 is 13 residues. The CDR3 DNA follows: TGTGCCAGCAGTTACTGGGGGGGGACTGAAGCTTTCTTT. Translating it yields CASSYWGGTEAFF.

There are a few counts of this clonotype. This likely comes from a read error, as the CDR3 has no conserved phenylalanine or tryptophan at its end. This chain uses TRBV11-3 with TRBJ2-1; no definite D call. The CDR3 has 13 amino acids. Germline V lookup: CDR1 SGHNT, CDR2 YENEEA. The CDR3 spells CTSSLPYHIEQFC. In DNA, the CDR3 is TGTACCAGCAGCTTACCCTACCACATTGAGCAGTTCTGC.

This clonotype is termed medium-sized (0.01 to 0.1%). The rearrangement joins TRBV11-1 to TRBJ2-1; D is unresolved. Germline V lookup: CDR1 SGHAT, CDR2 FQDESV (reference sequence). The CDR3 is 14 amino acids. The germline V and J ends were trimmed by 7 bases and 1 base, with 11 bases remaining between them. The CDR3 sequence is CASTPGRSYNEQFF. The CDR3 DNA reads TGTGCCAGCACCCCCGGGCGGTCCTACAATGAGCAGTTCTTC.

Ten or more counts support this clonotype. The chain has TRBV11-2 and TRBJ2-5; TRBD1 aligns across 9 bases. The length of the CDR3 is 13 residues. Germline assignment: CDR1 SGHAT and CDR2 FQNNGV. Unmatched junction bases numbered 2, after V lost 5 bases and J lost 4 bases. The CDR3 loop is CASSKGQGETQYF. DNA for the CDR3: TGTGCCAGCAGCAAGGGACAGGGAGAGACCCAGTACTTC.